This T cell receptor beta chain was captured in a study of identical twins. Study results and limitations: With abundant cord blood beta clonotypes, insertions were fewer; memory repertoires showed no such pattern.

The V gene end was trimmed by 10 bases and the J gene end by 0 bases; junction bases not matched to a gene: 7. This CDR3 region has 15 residues. Per the germline V gene, CDR1 is ENHRY and CDR2 is SYGVKD. Using its own MiXCR run on the 5' RACE reads, TCRdb lists one record per CDR3 protein. The sample shows a few hundred thousand distinct CDR3 sequences, 9% to 10% of them seen only once. As concerns this clonotype: What it binds is unknown.

This same sample was also part of a study on yellow fever vaccine responses in identical twins.

This rearrangement joins TRBV10-3 to TRBJ1-5, with 9 bases lining up with TRBD1. Sequenced material: PBMCs. The sequence derives from a woman younger than 30 in good health. The CDR3 DNA follows: TGTGCCACTGTTCGGACAGGGGATAGCAATCAGCCCCAGCATTTT. Translated, it gives CATVRTGDSNQPQHF.